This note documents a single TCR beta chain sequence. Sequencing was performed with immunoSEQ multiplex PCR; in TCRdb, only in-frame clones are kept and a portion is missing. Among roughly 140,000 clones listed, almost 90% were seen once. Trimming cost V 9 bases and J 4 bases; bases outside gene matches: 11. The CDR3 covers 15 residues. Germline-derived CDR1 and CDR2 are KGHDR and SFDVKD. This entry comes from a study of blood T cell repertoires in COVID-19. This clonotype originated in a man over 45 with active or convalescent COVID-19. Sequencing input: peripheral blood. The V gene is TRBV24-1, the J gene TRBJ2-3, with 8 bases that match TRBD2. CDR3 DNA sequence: TGTGCCACCTCAAGCGGGAGAGGCCTCCCAGATACGCAGTATTTT. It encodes CATSSGRGLPDTQYF.